This TCR beta chain originates from a study of blood T cell repertoires in COVID-19. Trimming took off 7 bases at V and 6 bases at J, with 10 bases between the two ends. The CDR3 is 12 amino acids. Germline CDR1 is MDHEN and CDR2 is SYDVKM. Produced via immunoSEQ multiplex PCR; TCRdb's table is partial and in-frame only. This table has tens of thousands of clones, around nine tenths appearing once. This rearrangement joins TRBV28 to TRBJ1-5; D uncertain. Sequencing was performed on peripheral blood. The receptor's source is a man between 45 and 60 years old with active or convalescent COVID-19. The CDR3 DNA is TGTGCCAGCACTAAGTCGGGTCAGCCCCAGCATTTT. Protein product: CASTKSGQPQHF.